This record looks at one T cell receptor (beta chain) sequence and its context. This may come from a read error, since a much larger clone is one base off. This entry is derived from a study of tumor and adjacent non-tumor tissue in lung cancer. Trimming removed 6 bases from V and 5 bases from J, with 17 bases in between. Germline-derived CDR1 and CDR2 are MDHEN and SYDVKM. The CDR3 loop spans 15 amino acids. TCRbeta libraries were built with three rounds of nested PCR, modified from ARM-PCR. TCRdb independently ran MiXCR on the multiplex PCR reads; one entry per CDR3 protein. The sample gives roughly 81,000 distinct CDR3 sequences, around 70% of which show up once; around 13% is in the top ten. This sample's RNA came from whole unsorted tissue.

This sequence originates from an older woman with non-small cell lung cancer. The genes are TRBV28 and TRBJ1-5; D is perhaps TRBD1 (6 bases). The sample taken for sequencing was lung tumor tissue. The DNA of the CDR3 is TGTGCCAGCAGCCCACCGAGGGGGAGCGATCAGCCCCAGCATTTT. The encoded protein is CASSPPRGSDQPQHF.